The 26 T cell receptor beta chains below come from one sample, sequenced in a study of T cells in localized non-small cell lung cancer. The data were produced by immunoSEQ multiplex PCR, yet TCRdb's version contains in-frame clones alone and is incomplete. This table has tens of thousands of clones, 88% appearing once. Here the sequenced sample was peripheral blood, taken before any cancer treatment. The source is a woman aged 35-75 years with stage I squamous cell lung carcinoma.

This chain uses TRBV30 with TRBJ2-7, with D tentatively TRBD1 (6 bases). This CDR3 contains 14 residues. V lost 3 bases, J lost 6 bases, and 18 bases lay in between. Germline CDR1 and CDR2: GTSNPN and SVGIG (reference sequence). CDR3 in amino acids: CAWRPTGFEGEQYF. Here the CDR3 DNA reads TGTGCCTGGAGGCCTACAGGGTTTGAGGGCGAGCAGTACTTC.

This chain joins TRBV19 and TRBJ1-1; 7 nucleotides match TRBD1. The CDR3 is 16 amino acids. Germline-derived CDR1 and CDR2 are LNHDA and SQIVND (reference sequence). V was clipped by 0 bases and J by 1 base; unmatched bases: 5. This CDR3 is CASSIDQTGKNTEAFF. Written as DNA, the CDR3 is TGTGCCAGTAGTATAGATCAGACAGGGAAGAACACTGAAGCTTTCTTT.

J is TRBJ1-1 and V is TRBV5-1; the D gene is possibly TRBD1 (6 bases). The germline CDR1 and CDR2 sequences are SGHRS and YFSETQ. The V end lost 7 bases, the J end lost 5 bases, and 18 bases lay between the germline ends. This CDR3 spans 14 amino acids. CDR3 DNA sequence: TGCGCCAGCTCCCGCGGCGGGGGCGAGACTGAAGCTTTCTTT. It encodes CASSRGGGETEAFF. The entire variable domain, with the rest obtained from reference TRBV5-1 and TRBJ1-1, is as follows: KAGVTQTPRYLIKTRGQQVTLSCSPISGHRSVSWYQQTPGQGLQFLFEYFSETQRNKGNFPGRFSGRQFSNSRSEMNVSTLELGDSALYLCASSRGGGETEAFFGQGTRLTVV.

CDR3 sequence: CASSPDGSGANVLTF. The CDR3 DNA is TGTGCCAGCAGTCCGGACGGCTCTGGGGCCAACGTCCTGACTTTC. This sequence joins TRBV27 and TRBJ2-6; D is undetermined. The CDR3 loop spans 15 amino acids. Germline CDR1 is MNHEY and CDR2 is SMNVEV (reference sequence). The V and J ends lost 5 bases and 0 bases respectively, with 8 bases between them.

The V call is TRBV5-1, the J call TRBJ2-3; D uncertain. The V and J ends lost 3 bases and 1 base respectively, with 3 bases between them. This CDR3 has 12 residues. Germline CDR1 is SGHRS and CDR2 is YFSETQ. The CDR3 reads CASSSGTDTQYF. The CDR3 DNA reads TGCGCCAGCAGCTCAGGCACAGATACGCAGTATTTT.

The CDR3 loop is CASSLDRGTEAFF. The CDR3 region has the DNA TGTGCCAGCAGCCTCGACAGGGGGACTGAAGCTTTCTTT. The V gene is TRBV5-5, the J gene TRBJ1-1, with 9 bases fitting TRBD1. The CDR3 covers 13 residues. Germline V gene data show CDR1 as SGHKS and CDR2 as YYEKEE (reference sequence). V was pared by 4 bases and J by 5 bases, with 3 bases of the junction left unmatched. The whole variable domain, remainder taken from reference TRBV5-5 and TRBJ1-1, is DAGVTQSPTHLIKTRGQQVTLRCSPISGHKSVSWYQQVLGQGPQFIFQYYEKEERGRGNFPDRFSARQFPNYSSELNVNALLLGDSALYLCASSLDRGTEAFFGQGTRLTVV.

V usage is TRBV18 and J usage is TRBJ1-5; D is perhaps TRBD1 (5 bases). The germline CDR1 and CDR2 sequences are KGHSH and LQKENI. Trimming left V 5 bases short and J 5 bases short, with 13 bases between. The CDR3 loop spans 14 amino acids. CDR3: CASSAQGRDQPQHF. The DNA for the CDR3 is TGTGCCAGCTCAGCTCAGGGAAGAGATCAGCCCCAGCATTTT.

This clone appeared a single time. The chain has TRBV28 and TRBJ2-3, with TRBD1 as a possible D gene (6 bases). Looked up from germline, CDR1 is MDHEN and CDR2 is SYDVKM. Between the trimmed V and J ends, which lost 6 bases and 2 bases, there was a span of 15 bases. The CDR3 loop spans 15 amino acids. In nucleotides, the CDR3 is TGTGCCAGCAGCCCGACAGGTTTTATCACAGATACGCAGTATTTT. It translates to CASSPTGFITDTQYF.

This clone was seen a single time. The CDR3, as DNA: TGTGCCACCAGCAGAGATCGGGTTCAAGCTTTCTTT. Protein: CATSRDRVQAFF. The V gene is TRBV15, the J gene TRBJ1-1; D gene unclear. V was clipped by 0 bases and J by 9 bases, with 8 bases between them. Germline CDR1 LNHNV, CDR2 YYDKDF (reference sequence). CDR3 length equals 12 residues.

J is TRBJ1-1 and V is TRBV18; a possible D gene is TRBD1 (5 bases). Trimming took 0 bases from V and 9 from J, leaving 14 bases between them. The V gene's germline CDR1 is KGHSH and CDR2 LQKENI. CDR3 length: 14 amino acids. In DNA, the CDR3 is TGTGCCAGCTCACCACCGGGGACGGACTCTAAAGCTTTCTTT. The encoded protein is CASSPPGTDSKAFF.

The CDR3, as DNA: TGTGCCAGCAGTGTAAGCTACGAGCAGTACTTC. This sequence encodes CASSVSYEQYF. The J gene is TRBJ2-7, the V gene TRBV2; D gene ambiguous. This CDR3 region has 11 residues. Deletions cut 4 bases from V and 3 bases from J, with 4 bases between. Germline CDR1 is SNHLY and CDR2 is FYNNEI.

The chain carries TRBV5-1 and TRBJ2-4; D gene unclear. From germline, CDR1 is SGHRS and CDR2 YFSETQ. The length of the CDR3 is 20 residues. Between the trimmed V and J ends, which lost 4 bases and 0 bases, there was a span of 26 bases. In DNA, the CDR3 is TGCGCCAGCAGCCCCTGGGGTTCAGGATTTGGCGAAGGAGCCAAAAACATTCAGTACTTC. Encoded protein: CASSPWGSGFGEGAKNIQYF.

The genes are TRBV11-1 and TRBJ1-1, with D perhaps TRBD1 (5 bases). Between the trimmed V and J ends, which lost 5 bases and 1 base, there was a span of 14 bases. This CDR3 has 15 residues. The germline V gene encodes CDR1 SGHAT and CDR2 FQDESV (reference sequence). The CDR3, as DNA: TGTGCCAGCAGCCTGCGGGCAGGGAGGAACACTGAAGCTTTCTTT. Its translation: CASSLRAGRNTEAFF. Filled out from reference TRBV11-1 and TRBJ1-1, the complete variable domain reads EAEVAQSPRYKITEKSQAVAFWCDPISGHATLYWYRQILGQGPELLVQFQDESVVDDSQLPKDRFSAERLKGVDSTLKIQPAELGDSAMYLCASSLRAGRNTEAFFGQGTRLTVV.

J is TRBJ1-1 and V is TRBV30, with 7 bases lining up with TRBD1. Trimming took 2 bases from V and 5 from J; bases not matched to a gene: 5. The V gene's germline CDR1 is GTSNPN and CDR2 SVGIG (reference sequence). The length of the CDR3 is 13 residues. CDR3: CAWSSGRGTEAFF. CDR3 in DNA: TGTGCCTGGAGTTCTGGCAGGGGGACTGAAGCTTTCTTT.

The chain employs TRBV27 and TRBJ1-2, with D possibly matching TRBD1 (6 bases). The CDR3 extends over 16 amino acids. Germline V gene data show CDR1 as MNHEY and CDR2 as SMNVEV (reference sequence). V was shortened by 6 bases and J by 4 bases, with 21 bases between the two germline ends. The CDR3 sequence is CASSLVGGPSSYGYTF. The CDR3 coding sequence is TGTGCCAGCAGCCTGGTGGGGGGGCCGAGCTCCTATGGCTACACCTTC.

This clone has only one observation. This rearrangement joins TRBV19 to TRBJ1-1; D uncertain. V was shortened by 6 bases and J by 1 base, with 12 bases between the two germline ends. The germline V gene encodes CDR1 LNHDA and CDR2 SQIVND (reference sequence). The CDR3 length is 14 residues. The CDR3 is CASRSDIKNTEAFF. CDR3 nucleotides: TGTGCCAGTAGGAGCGACATTAAGAACACTGAAGCTTTCTTT.

The chain is built from TRBV19 and TRBJ2-7; tentatively, D is TRBD1 (5 bases). V gave up 4 bases and J gave up 3 bases, with 13 bases separating them. Germline loops: CDR1 LNHDA, CDR2 SQIVND (reference sequence). The CDR3 runs 14 residues. CDR3 nucleotides: TGTGCCAGTAGTACAGGACACGGTCTCTACGAGCAGTACTTC. Its translation: CASSTGHGLYEQYF.

J is TRBJ1-1 and V is TRBV6-5; possible D gene TRBD1, 6 bases. The CDR3 extends over 13 amino acids. The germline V gene has CDR1 MNHEY and CDR2 SVGAGI. The ends were cut back, 4 bases at V and 3 bases at J, with 9 bases in the middle. CDR3 loop: CASSWPGDTEAFF. The CDR3 DNA is TGTGCCAGCAGTTGGCCAGGGGACACTGAAGCTTTCTTT.

The chain joins TRBV12-5 to TRBJ1-1, with 8 bases identical to TRBD1. From germline, CDR1 is LGHNT and CDR2 FRNRAP. The ends lost 2 bases at V and 0 bases at J; junction bases unmatched: 2. The CDR3 extends over 15 amino acids. The CDR3 nucleotides are TGTGCTAGTGGTTTGTCGACAGGGGTGAACACTGAAGCTTTCTTT. It translates to CASGLSTGVNTEAFF.

This clone appeared a single time. The rearrangement links TRBV5-1 to TRBJ1-4; D is unclear. The CDR3 consists of 13 residues. Germline V gene lookup returns CDR1 SGHRS and CDR2 YFSETQ. Between the trimmed V and J ends, which lost 5 bases and 3 bases, there was a span of 8 bases. The CDR3 nucleotides are TGCGCCAGCAGAGCCGCGGCTAATGAAAAACTGTTTTTT. Protein product: CASRAAANEKLFF. Variable domain in full (rest from reference TRBV5-1 and TRBJ1-4): KAGVTQTPRYLIKTRGQQVTLSCSPISGHRSVSWYQQTPGQGLQFLFEYFSETQRNKGNFPGRFSGRQFSNSRSEMNVSTLELGDSALYLCASRAAANEKLFFGSGTQLSVL.

The rearrangement links TRBV9 to TRBJ2-7; 10 bases map to TRBD2. CDR1 and CDR2 from the germline V gene are SGDLS and YYNGEE. CDR3 size: 14 residues. The V and J ends lost 0 bases and 5 bases, in that order; junction bases with no gene match: 2. The CDR3 region is CASSVGTSGHEQYF. The DNA of the CDR3 is TGTGCCAGCAGCGTAGGGACTAGCGGACACGAGCAGTACTTC.

The V gene is TRBV6-1, the J gene TRBJ1-5; TRBD1 might be the D (5 bases). Trimming left V 4 bases short and J 5 bases short, with 15 bases between. The CDR3 totals 15 residues. The germline V gene encodes CDR1 MNHNS and CDR2 SASEGT. This CDR3 reads CASSVPPGRDQPQHF. CDR3 nucleotide sequence: TGTGCCAGCAGTGTCCCTCCAGGGAGGGATCAGCCCCAGCATTTT.

The V and J genes are TRBV6-6 and TRBJ1-5, with D unclear. The CDR3 has 13 amino acids. CDR1 and CDR2 from the germline V gene are MNHNY and SVGAGI (reference sequence). V shed 1 base and J shed 11 bases, with 12 bases lying between them. The CDR3 protein is CASSYLARPAQHF. The DNA of the CDR3 is TGTGCCAGCAGTTACTTAGCCCGGCCGGCCCAGCATTTT.

The chain joins TRBV7-9 to TRBJ1-3; weak D call: TRBD1 (5 bases). V lost 2 bases and J 0 bases, leaving 20 bases between the germline ends. This CDR3 region has 19 residues. Per the germline V gene, CDR1 is SEHNR and CDR2 is FQNEAQ (reference sequence). The CDR3 here is CASSLSTGDGAASGNTIYF. As DNA, the CDR3 is TGTGCCAGCAGCTTATCGACGGGGGACGGGGCAGCCTCTGGAAACACCATATATTTT.

The chain recombines TRBV29-1 with TRBJ2-3; 9 bases are shared with TRBD1. Germline values: CDR1 SQVTM, CDR2 ANQGSEA. This CDR3 is 12 amino acids long. V trimming: 7 bases; J trimming: 4 bases; junction bases outside the gene matches: 3. The CDR3 loop reads CSARQGADTQYF. CDR3 coding DNA: TGCAGCGCCCGACAGGGGGCAGATACGCAGTATTTT.

This chain connects TRBV7-2 to TRBJ1-2, with D possibly matching TRBD1 (5 bases). The CDR3 is 12 amino acids. Deletions cut 6 bases from V and 9 bases from J, with 14 bases between. Per the germline V gene, CDR1 is SGHTA and CDR2 is FQGNSA. CDR3 coding DNA: TGTGCCAGCAGTTGGCTAGGGGATAGCTACACCTTC. Encoded protein: CASSWLGDSYTF.